This T cell receptor beta chain was identified in a study of CD8 T cells in ankylosing spondylitis. Study-wide points: A TCR beta motif made of several highly homologous variants seemed typical of ankylosing spondylitis blood. Reactive arthritis synovial fluid and blood previously showed some of these motif variants.

V dropped 3 bases and J dropped 0 bases, with 6 bases sitting between them. Germline CDR1 and CDR2: SNHLY and FYNNEI. This CDR3 is 14 amino acids long. The authors made TCR beta libraries by quantitative 5'-RACE with molecular barcodes. From the 5' RACE reads, TCRdb called clonotypes with MiXCR, one entry per CDR3 protein. The data contain roughly 450,000 distinct CDR3 sequences, approximately 26% of them singletons. Concerning this clonotype itself: Antigen: not known.

The source material was blood, either unsorted or a sorted T cell fraction (not recorded which). The chain combines TRBV2 with TRBJ1-5, with no clear D. The receptor's source is a male donor with ankylosing spondylitis. CDR3: CASSETYSNQPQHF. The CDR3 coding sequence is TGTGCCAGCAGTGAGACCTATAGCAATCAGCCCCAGCATTTT. The full variable domain, completed using reference TRBV2 and TRBJ1-5, is EPEVTQTPSHQVTQMGQEVILRCVPISNHLYFYWYRQILGQKVEFLVSFYNNEISEKSEIFDDQFSVERPDGSNFTLKIRSTKLEDSAMYFCASSETYSNQPQHFGDGTRLSIL.